These 5 T cell receptor beta chains originate from one sample sequenced in a study of human T cells and chemical hapten exposure. Time point noted: patch test 3, about 24 weeks after DPC sensitization. Treatment meaning: therapeutic diphenylcyclopropenone sensitization with weekly scalp DPC. Using its own MiXCR run on the RACE reads, TCRdb lists one record per CDR3 protein. The data show 50,000 to 70,000 distinct CDR3 sequences, with around 12% seen just once and roughly 2.4% held by the top ten. This sample comprised whole blood, obtained in connection with sensitization to the hapten diphenylcyclopropenone (DPC). The source is a man aged 25-45 years with alopecia areata. Some clones in this sample may be carry-over from other donors' samples.

This clonotype was counted ten times or more. The CDR3: CSARAGGGEKLFF. In DNA form, the CDR3 reads TGCAGTGCTAGAGCAGGCGGCGGTGAAAAACTGTTTTTT. This chain joins TRBV20-1 and TRBJ1-4; D remains ambiguous. V gave up 1 base and J gave up 7 bases, with 10 bases separating them. The CDR3 is 13 amino acids. Germline CDR1 is DFQATT and CDR2 is SNEGSKA (reference sequence).

This clonotype was recorded at least ten times. The chain carries TRBV21-1 and TRBJ2-7; the D call in the table, TRBD2, was not verified against the DNA. TRBV21-1 is a pseudogene locus. The CDR3 extends over 16 amino acids. The CDR3 spells CASSTRGQGLSYEQYF. The CDR3 DNA follows: TGTGCCAGCAGCACTCGAGGCCAGGGACTCTCCTACGAGCAGTACTTC.

This clonotype was recorded a few times. V gene TRBV7-2 combines with J gene TRBJ2-1; 9 bases match TRBD2. The germline gives CDR1 SGHTA, CDR2 FQGNSA. The CDR3 runs to 16 residues. J lost 8 bases, V lost 1 base, and 9 bases had no gene match. The CDR3, as DNA: TGTGCCAGCAGCTTAGAGTCTAGCGGGGCTATCCATGAGCAGTTCTTC. Protein product: CASSLESSGAIHEQFF.

There are many counts of this clonotype. The chain has TRBV5-1 and TRBJ2-2, with D perhaps TRBD2 (5 bases). Germline V gene lookup returns CDR1 SGHRS and CDR2 YFSETQ. V was clipped by 1 base and J by 4 bases, with 11 bases between them. The CDR3 has 15 amino acids. The CDR3 region has the DNA TGCGCCAGCAGCTTGTTCGTAGGAGGCACCGGGGAGCTGTTTTTT. Protein sequence: CASSLFVGGTGELFF.

This clonotype has at least ten counts. This chain joins TRBV11-2 and TRBJ2-2; D not resolved. Germline lookup yields CDR1 SGHAT and CDR2 FQNNGV. This CDR3 has 17 amino acids. V lost 0 bases, J lost 3 bases, and 14 bases lay in between. The CDR3 sequence: CASSLDRVLKDTGELFF. The CDR3 bases are TGTGCCAGCAGCTTAGATCGGGTCCTGAAGGACACCGGGGAGCTGTTTTTT.